A single sample gave rise to the 16 T cell receptor beta chains below, sequenced in a study of early T cells in non-severe SARS-CoV-2 infection. TCRdb passed the 5' RACE reads through MiXCR, listing each CDR3 protein once. The sample has tens of thousands of distinct CDR3 sequences, around 12% seen once. The sequencing used whole blood, collected at baseline. Receptor source: an adult who was a healthcare worker with PCR-confirmed SARS-CoV-2 infection or an uninfected control (not recorded which). The donor label of this sample is uncertain.

The rearrangement links TRBV27 to TRBJ2-3; D is unclear. The CDR3 sequence is 15 residues long. V shed 5 bases and J shed 5 bases, with 17 bases lying between them. CDR1 and CDR2 (germline): MNHEY, SMNVEV (reference sequence). The CDR3 region has the DNA TGTGCCAGCAGTCGAACCCATCCGTCTGTAGATACGCAGTATTTT. Translation: CASSRTHPSVDTQYF.

The chain uses TRBV28 and TRBJ1-5; TRBD1 matches 9 bases. CDR3 length: 17 residues. Germline CDR1 and CDR2: MDHEN and SYDVKM. The junction had 13 bases not matched to a gene; V was cut back by 2 bases and J by 8 bases. The CDR3 loop is CASSLHRTGVLSKPQHF. CDR3 coding DNA: TGTGCCAGCAGTTTACATAGGACAGGGGTTTTGAGTAAGCCCCAGCATTTT.

This clonotype was picked up a small number of times. The chain combines TRBV12-3 or TRBV12-4 with TRBJ2-7; 7 positions match TRBD1. J lost 1 base, V lost 1 base, and 4 bases had no gene match. The CDR3 consists of 15 residues. Here the CDR3 DNA reads TGTGCCAGCAGTTTAGAGGGGGCTACGTCCTACGAGCAGTACGTC. Translated: CASSLEGATSYEQYV.

This clonotype was seen many times. The chain couples TRBV10-3 to TRBJ1-1; D is perhaps TRBD1 (6 bases). The CDR3 has 12 amino acids. Deletions cut 10 bases from V and 4 bases from J, with 13 bases between. Germline V gene data show CDR1 as ENHRY and CDR2 as SYGVKD. The CDR3 coding sequence is TGTGCCACCAGGATAGGGGGCACTGAAGCTTTCTTT. Amino acids: CATRIGGTEAFF.

The rearrangement links TRBV4-2 to TRBJ2-3; 7 nucleotides align to TRBD2. CDR3 size: 16 residues. The V gene's germline CDR1 is LGHNA and CDR2 YNFKEQ. Losses at the gene ends were 0 bases for V and 4 bases for J; bases not matched to a gene: 7. CDR3 sequence reads: CASSQESGEVADTQYF. CDR3 DNA sequence: TGTGCCAGCAGCCAAGAAAGCGGGGAGGTCGCAGATACGCAGTATTTT.

J is TRBJ2-4 and V is TRBV6-2 or TRBV6-3; D gene uncertain. This CDR3 comprises 16 residues. The germline V and J ends were trimmed by 5 bases and 0 bases, with 14 bases remaining between them. Germline lookup yields CDR1 MNHEY and CDR2 SVGEGT. Here the CDR3 reads CASSHWVSVAKNIQYF. Written as DNA, the CDR3 is TGTGCCAGCAGTCATTGGGTCAGTGTAGCCAAAAACATTCAGTACTTC.

This sequence joins TRBV14 and TRBJ2-1; D tentatively reads TRBD1 or TRBD2 (5 bases each). Germline values: CDR1 SGHDN, CDR2 FVKESK. The CDR3 is made up of 19 amino acids. Trimming cost V 1 base and J 0 bases, with 19 bases left between them. DNA for the CDR3: TGTGCCAGCAGCCAAGCGCAACTTCCAGGGACGAGCTCCTACAATGAGCAGTTCTTC. It specifies CASSQAQLPGTSSYNEQFF.

This clonotype was picked up a small number of times. This chain joins TRBV4-1 and TRBJ1-3, with unresolved D. The length of the CDR3 is 15 residues. The germline CDR1 and CDR2 sequences are MGHRA and YSYEKL. Trimming left V 6 bases short and J 0 bases short, with 12 bases between. CDR3 residues: CASSPMAVSGNTIYF. As DNA, the CDR3 is TGCGCCAGCAGTCCCATGGCGGTCTCTGGAAACACCATATATTTT.

The sample holds many counts of this clonotype. The V gene is TRBV18, the J gene TRBJ2-5; D not resolved. Trimming stripped 3 bases from V and 6 bases from J, with 8 bases between. The CDR3 spans 12 residues. Germline V CDR1 and CDR2: KGHSH, LQKENI. The CDR3, as DNA: TGTGCCAGCTCACCCGATCGACAGACCCAGTACTTC. It specifies CASSPDRQTQYF.

This clonotype occurred many times. The gene calls are TRBV5-1 and TRBJ1-6; TRBD1 might be the D (5 bases). From germline, CDR1 is SGHRS and CDR2 YFSETQ. The CDR3 loop spans 15 amino acids. The germline V and J ends were trimmed by 4 bases and 6 bases, with 14 bases remaining between them. CDR3 sequence reads: CASSGGRATNSPLHF. The CDR3 DNA reads as TGCGCCAGCAGCGGGGGACGGGCAACTAATTCACCCCTCCACTTT.

The chain employs TRBV27 and TRBJ2-5; either TRBD1 or TRBD2 may fit D (5 bases each). Looked up from germline, CDR1 is MNHEY and CDR2 is SMNVEV (reference sequence). CDR3 length: 15 amino acids. V was shortened by 0 bases and J by 7 bases, with 15 bases between the two germline ends. CDR3 in DNA: TGTGCCAGCAGTTTATCCGTTTGGGACCGGGGGACCCAGTACTTC. Encoded protein: CASSLSVWDRGTQYF.

This clonotype was seen many times. V usage is TRBV7-6 and J usage is TRBJ2-3; 13 bases are a match to TRBD2. The germline V gene encodes CDR1 SGHVS and CDR2 FNYEAQ. The CDR3 is made up of 18 amino acids. The V gene end was trimmed by 5 bases and the J gene end by 2 bases; junction bases not matched to a gene: 10. The CDR3 bases are TGTGCCAGCAGCCTGACTAGACTAGCGGGGGGACTCACAGATACGCAGTATTTT. Translation: CASSLTRLAGGLTDTQYF.

The chain couples TRBV9 to TRBJ2-6, with D possibly being TRBD1 (6 bases). V lost 1 base and J lost 0, with 14 bases in between. This CDR3 region has 18 residues. Germline V gives CDR1 SGDLS, CDR2 YYNGEE. The CDR3 bases are TGTGCCAGCAGCGTAAGGGCAGGGGACGGCTCTGGGGCCAACGTCCTGACTTTC. It codes for CASSVRAGDGSGANVLTF.

This clonotype appeared many times. The CDR3 coding sequence is TGTGCCAGCAGCTTCTCCTCCTCGGGGGGAAATGAGCAGTTCTTC. Encoded protein: CASSFSSSGGNEQFF. The J gene is TRBJ2-1, the V gene TRBV7-2, with 7 bases aligning to TRBD2. J was trimmed by 7 bases and V by 3 bases; bases with no gene match: 9. CDR1 and CDR2 from the germline V gene are SGHTA and FQGNSA. This CDR3 contains 15 residues.

The chain combines TRBV9 with TRBJ2-3; D gene ambiguous. This CDR3 spans 13 amino acids. The germline V gene encodes CDR1 SGDLS and CDR2 YYNGEE. Trimming pared 2 bases from V and 4 bases from J, leaving 8 bases between. The DNA of the CDR3 is TGTGCCAGCAGCGTGAACTTTCCAGATACGCAGTATTTT. Its protein is CASSVNFPDTQYF.

This clonotype was found a few times. This chain uses TRBV7-2 with TRBJ2-3, with a possible D match to TRBD2 (6 bases). The CDR3 spans 16 residues. Germline V CDR1 and CDR2: SGHTA, FQGNSA. Trimming removed 1 base from V and 7 bases from J, with 18 bases in between. The CDR3 loop reads CASSLEGTDPTNTQYF. The DNA of the CDR3 is TGTGCCAGCAGCTTAGAGGGGACTGATCCCACGAATACGCAGTATTTT.